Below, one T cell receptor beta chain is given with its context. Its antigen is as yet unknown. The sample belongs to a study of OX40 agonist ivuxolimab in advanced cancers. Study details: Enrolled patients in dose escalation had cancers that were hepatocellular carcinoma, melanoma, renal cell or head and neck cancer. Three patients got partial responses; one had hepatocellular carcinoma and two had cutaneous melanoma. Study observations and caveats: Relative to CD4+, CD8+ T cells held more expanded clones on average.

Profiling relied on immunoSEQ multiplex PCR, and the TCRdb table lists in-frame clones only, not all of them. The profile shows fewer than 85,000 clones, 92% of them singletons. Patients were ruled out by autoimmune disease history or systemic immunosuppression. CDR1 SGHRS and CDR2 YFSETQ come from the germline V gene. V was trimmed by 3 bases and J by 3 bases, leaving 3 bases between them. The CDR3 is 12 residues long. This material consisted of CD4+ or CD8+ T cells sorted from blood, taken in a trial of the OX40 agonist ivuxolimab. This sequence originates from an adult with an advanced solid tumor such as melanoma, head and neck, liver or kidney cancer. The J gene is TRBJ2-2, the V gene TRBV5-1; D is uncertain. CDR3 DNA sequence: TGCGCCAGCAGCTCCTACACCGGGGAGCTGTTTTTT. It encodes CASSSYTGELFF.